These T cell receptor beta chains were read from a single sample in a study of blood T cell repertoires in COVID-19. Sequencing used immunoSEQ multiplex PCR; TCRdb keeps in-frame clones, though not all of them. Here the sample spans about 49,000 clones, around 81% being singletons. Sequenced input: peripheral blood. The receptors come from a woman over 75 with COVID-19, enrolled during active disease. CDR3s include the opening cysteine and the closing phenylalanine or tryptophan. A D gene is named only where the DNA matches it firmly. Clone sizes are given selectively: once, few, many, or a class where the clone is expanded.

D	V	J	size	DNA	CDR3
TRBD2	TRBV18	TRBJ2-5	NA	TGTGCCAGCTCACCGGCAAGGACTAGCGGGAGCGAGACCCAGTACTTC	CASSPARTSGSETQYF
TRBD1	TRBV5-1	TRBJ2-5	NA	TGCGCCAGCAGCCGGAGCGGGACAGGGGATGTAGAGACCCAGTACTTC	CASSRSGTGDVETQYF
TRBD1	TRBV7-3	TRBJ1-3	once	TGTGCCAGCAGCCAGAATTCAGGGGGCGCTACCGGAAACACCATATATTTT	CASSQNSGGATGNTIYF
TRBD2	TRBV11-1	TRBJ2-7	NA	TGTGCCAGCAGCTTAGGAGCGGGAGGATCCTACGAGCAGTACTTC	CASSLGAGGSYEQYF
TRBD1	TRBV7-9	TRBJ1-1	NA	TGTGCCAGCGGGACAGTAAGAGGCCGCACTGAAGCTTTCTTT	CASGTVRGRTEAFF
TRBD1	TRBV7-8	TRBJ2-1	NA	TGTGCCAGCAGACCAACAGGGGCTGGGAATGAGCAGTTCTTC	CASRPTGAGNEQFF
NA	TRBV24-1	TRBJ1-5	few	TGTGCCACCAGCCAGGGGCCTCAAAATCAGCCCCAGCATTTT	CATSQGPQNQPQHF
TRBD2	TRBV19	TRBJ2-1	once	TGTGCCAGTAGTATAGGGCTAGCGGGATCCTATGAGCAGTTCTTC	CASSIGLAGSYEQFF
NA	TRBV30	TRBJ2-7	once	TGTGCCTGGAAACGAGGATTCTCCTACGAGCAGTACTTC	CAWKRGFSYEQYF
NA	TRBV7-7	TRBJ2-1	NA	TGTGCTAGCAGCCCAGCGCCCGGATCCTACAATGAGCAGTTCTTC	CASSPAPGSYNEQFF
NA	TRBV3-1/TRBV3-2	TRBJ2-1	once	TGTGCCAGCAGCCTCATTTCCAATGAGCAGTTCTTC	CASSLISNEQFF
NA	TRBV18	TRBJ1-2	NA	TGTGCCAGCTCACGACAGGACCGGGGCGAGGGCTACACCTTC	CASSRQDRGEGYTF
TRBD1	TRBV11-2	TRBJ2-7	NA	TGTGCCAGCAGCCTAAATCGGGACAGCTCCTACGAGCAGTACTTC	CASSLNRDSSYEQYF
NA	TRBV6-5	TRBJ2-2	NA	TGTGCCAGCAGTTACTCGATGAACTCCGGGGAGCTGTTTTTT	CASSYSMNSGELFF
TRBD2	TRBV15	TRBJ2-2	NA	TGTGCCACCAGCGCCTTAGCCCGACTAGCGGTGGGGGAGCTGTTTTTT	CATSALARLAVGELFF
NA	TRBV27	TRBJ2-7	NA	TGTGCCAGCAGTTCCCCCGGGGGTAGGGCCTGGGAGCAGTACTTC	CASSSPGGRAWEQYF
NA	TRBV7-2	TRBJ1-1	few	TGTGCCAGCAGCCTGACACGAAAGAACACTGAAGCTTTCTTT	CASSLTRKNTEAFF
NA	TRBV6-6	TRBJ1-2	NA	TGTGCCAGCAGTTACGAGGCGCTCGATGGCTACACCTTC	CASSYEALDGYTF
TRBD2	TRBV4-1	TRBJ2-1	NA	TGCGCCAGCAGCCCATCGGACGCGGGGGGTAACAATGAGCAGTTCTTC	CASSPSDAGGNNEQFF
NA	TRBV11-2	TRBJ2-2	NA	TGTGCCAGCAGCTTAGACCCCAGGGGGGAGCTGTTTTTT	CASSLDPRGELFF
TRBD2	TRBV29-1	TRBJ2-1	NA	TGCAGCGTTGAAGGCGGCGGAAGCGGGAGGTGGACCTACAATGAGCAGTTCTTC	CSVEGGGSGRWTYNEQFF
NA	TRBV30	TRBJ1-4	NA	TGTGCCTGGAGTGTGATCGTATCGGGCGGGAGACTGTTTTTT	CAWSVIVSGGRLFF
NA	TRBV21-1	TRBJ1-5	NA	TGTGCCATCCTCCAGAGCGGGGGTGTGAGAAGGCCCCAGCATTTT	CAILQSGGVRRPQHF
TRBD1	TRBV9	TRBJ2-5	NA	TGTGCCAGCAGCGGACAGGGAAATCAAGAGACCCAGTACTTC	CASSGQGNQETQYF
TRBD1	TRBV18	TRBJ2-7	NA	TGTGCCAGCTCCTCCGGGACAGCCCCTCGATACGAGCAGTACTTC	CASSSGTAPRYEQYF
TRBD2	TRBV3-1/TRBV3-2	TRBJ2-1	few	TGTGCCAGCAGCTTCACCCCACCGGGACTAGCGGGGGGAAACAATGAGCAGTTCTTC	CASSFTPPGLAGGNNEQFF
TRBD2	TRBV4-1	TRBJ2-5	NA	TGCGCCAGCAGCCAAGGCGGGACTAGCAGACAAGAGACCCAGTACTTC	CASSQGGTSRQETQYF
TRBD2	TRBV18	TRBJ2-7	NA	TGTGCCAGCTCAGACCGACTAGCGGGAGAAATATTGGCCATGACCTACGAGCAGTACTTC	CASSDRLAGEILAMTYEQYF
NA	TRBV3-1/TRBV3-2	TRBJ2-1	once	TGTGCCAGCAGCCGACGAGGTCTAGCTAATGAGCAGTTCTTC	CASSRRGLANEQFF
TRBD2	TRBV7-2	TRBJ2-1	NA	TGTGCCAGCAGTCGACTAGCGGGAGCGAATGAGCAGTTCTTC	CASSRLAGANEQFF
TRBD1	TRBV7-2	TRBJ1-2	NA	TGTGCCAGCAGCTTAGATGGGACAGGGGGCATACGTGGCTACACCTTC	CASSLDGTGGIRGYTF
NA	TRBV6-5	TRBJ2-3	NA	TGTGCCAGCAAACCGACAGGTTCCGTAGATACGCAGTATTTT	CASKPTGSVDTQYF
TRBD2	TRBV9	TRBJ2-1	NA	TGTGCCAGCAGCGTAGAATTCGGGGGGAATGAGCAGTTCTTC	CASSVEFGGNEQFF
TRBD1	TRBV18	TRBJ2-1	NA	TGTGCCAGCTCACCAAGGGGACAGGGATCCAATGAGCAGTTCTTC	CASSPRGQGSNEQFF
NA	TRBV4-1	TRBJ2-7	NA	TGCGCCAGCAGCCAAGATCTAACGTACGAGCAGTACTTC	CASSQDLTYEQYF
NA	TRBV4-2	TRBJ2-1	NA	TGTGCCAGCAGCCAAGAGCTGGCAGATGAGCAGTTCTTC	CASSQELADEQFF
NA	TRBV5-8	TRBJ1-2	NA	TGTGCCAGCACCACGCGCGGAAACTATGGCTACACCTTC	CASTTRGNYGYTF
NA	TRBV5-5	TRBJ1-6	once	TGTGCCAGCAGCCTCAGGCCGACGGTGATTAATTCACCCCTCCACTTT	CASSLRPTVINSPLHF
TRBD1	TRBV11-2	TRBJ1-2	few	TGTGCCAGCAGTTTTACCGGGACAGGGCTCTATGGCTACACCTTC	CASSFTGTGLYGYTF
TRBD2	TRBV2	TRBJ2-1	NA	TGTGCCAGCAGTGACCAGGGACTAGGGACCTACAATGAGCAGTTCTTC	CASSDQGLGTYNEQFF
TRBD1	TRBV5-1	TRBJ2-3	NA	TGCGCCAGCAGCTCGCCGACAGGGGGAGGTTTCACAGATACGCAGTATTTT	CASSSPTGGGFTDTQYF
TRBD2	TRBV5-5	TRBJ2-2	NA	TGTGCCAGCAGGCGGGCGGGAGATTCAACCGGGGAGCTGTTTTTT	CASRRAGDSTGELFF
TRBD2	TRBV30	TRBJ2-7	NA	TGTGCCTGGAGTGTACCCCTAGCGGGAGCTGACGACGAGCAGTACTTC	CAWSVPLAGADDEQYF
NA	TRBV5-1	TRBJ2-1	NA	TGCGCCAGCAGGTCGGGACTTTCGAGCTCCTACAATGAGCAGTTCTTC	CASRSGLSSSYNEQFF
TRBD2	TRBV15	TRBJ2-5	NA	TGTGCCACCTCGGCTAGCGGGAGAGGGAGGGCAGAGACCCAGTACTTC	CATSASGRGRAETQYF
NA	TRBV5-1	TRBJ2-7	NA	TGCGCCAGCAGCAGGCAGGCCAGCTCCTACGAGCAGTACTTC	CASSRQASSYEQYF
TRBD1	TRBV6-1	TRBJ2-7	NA	TGTGCCAGCAGTGAGAGGACAGGGGTCTACGAGCAGTACTTC	CASSERTGVYEQYF
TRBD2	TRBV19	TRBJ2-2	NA	TGTGCCAGTAGTATTAGGAGCGGGAGGACCTCGAACACCGGGGAGCTGTTTTTT	CASSIRSGRTSNTGELFF
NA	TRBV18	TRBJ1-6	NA	TGTGCCAGCTCACCCCCCTCGACAGGTCCCAATTCACCCCTCCACTTT	CASSPPSTGPNSPLHF
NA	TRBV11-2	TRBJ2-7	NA	TGTGCCAGCAGCTTAGTCGGGCACAGGGAGCAGTACTTC	CASSLVGHREQYF